This entry features one TCR beta chain sequence. Trimming left V 11 bases short and J 0 bases short, with 11 bases between. This CDR3 has 12 amino acids. Profiling relied on immunoSEQ multiplex PCR, and the TCRdb table lists in-frame clones only, not all of them. The sample has tens of thousands of clones; about four fifths are singletons. This entry belongs to a study of blood T cell repertoires in COVID-19. Study at large: The United States, Italy and Spain supplied acute and convalescent COVID-19 samples. PBMCs, B-cell-depleted T cells, or T cells were the source of the cDNA or gDNA that made up the material.

The rearrangement joins TRBV23-1 to TRBJ2-7; D is possibly TRBD1 (6 bases). TRBV23-1 is treated as an ORF (open reading frame) with a function not yet certain. The sequence came from a woman older than 75 with active or convalescent COVID-19. Material for sequencing was peripheral blood. CDR3 amino acids: CAVDRSSYEQYF. CDR3 bases: TGCGCCGTTGACAGGAGCTCCTACGAGCAGTACTTC.